One and the same sample provided the 22 T cell receptor beta chains below, sequenced in a study of CD8+ T cells in alopecia areata. Indicated treatment: oral pan-JAK inhibitor, 5-10 mg twice daily. Reverse transcription of extracted RNA yielded cDNA, which provided the sequencing template. TCRdb's table, derived via immunoSEQ multiplex PCR, lists solely in-frame clones and lacks some. The profile shows approximately 150,000 clones, around 83% of them singletons. The source material was CD8+ T cells sorted from blood, sampled at week 4, from a patient treated with tofacitinib. These receptors all stem from a human donor with alopecia areata.

V and J are TRBV19 and TRBJ2-7; 9 nucleotides align to TRBD2. Germline CDR1 is LNHDA and CDR2 is SQIVND (reference sequence). The CDR3 sequence is 14 residues long. The trim removed 1 base at V and 2 bases at J, leaving 0 bases unmatched. As DNA, the CDR3 is TGTGCCAGTAGTATAGGCGGGAGGGCCTACGAGCAGTACTTC. This gives the protein CASSIGGRAYEQYF.

This clone was found a few times. This sequence joins TRBV7-9 and TRBJ2-5, with 9 bases fitting TRBD1. The germline gives CDR1 SEHNR, CDR2 FQNEAQ (reference sequence). The V and J ends lost 6 bases and 5 bases, in that order; junction bases with no gene match: 7. The CDR3 contains 14 residues. CDR3 nucleotide sequence: TGTGCCAGCAGATCAACAGGGGGCGGTGAGACCCAGTACTTC. Its translation is CASRSTGGGETQYF.

The chain uses TRBV7-9 and TRBJ2-2; D call uncertain. The CDR3 runs to 12 residues. The V gene lost 7 bases and the J gene lost 4 bases, with 7 bases spanning the gap. Germline CDR1 and CDR2: SEHNR and FQNEAQ (reference sequence). CDR3 sequence: CASTYPTGELFF. The CDR3, as DNA: TGTGCCAGCACCTATCCCACCGGGGAGCTGTTTTTT.

This chain uses TRBV9 with TRBJ2-3; no firm D call. The CDR3 length is 17 residues. Germline lookup yields CDR1 SGDLS and CDR2 YYNGEE. V was shortened by 0 bases and J by 3 bases, with 17 bases between the two germline ends. The CDR3 is CASSVEAFWGGTDTQYF. The CDR3, as DNA: TGTGCCAGCAGCGTAGAGGCGTTCTGGGGTGGGACAGATACGCAGTATTTT.

This clone appeared a single time. The chain combines TRBV7-9 with TRBJ1-1, with D tentatively TRBD1 (5 bases). CDR3 size: 12 residues. V lost 4 bases and J lost 10, with 13 bases in between. Germline loops: CDR1 SEHNR, CDR2 FQNEAQ (reference sequence). CDR3 region: CASSSQVRGAFF. The CDR3, as DNA: TGTGCCAGCAGCTCTCAAGTGAGGGGAGCTTTCTTT.

The chain has TRBV27 and TRBJ2-7, with a possible D match to TRBD2 (6 bases). V lost 5 bases and J lost 4, with 15 bases in between. This CDR3 region has 14 residues. CDR1 and CDR2 from the germline V gene are MNHEY and SMNVEV (reference sequence). The CDR3 here is CASSPSAEGYEQYF. CDR3 DNA: TGTGCCAGCAGTCCTTCGGCGGAGGGGTACGAGCAGTACTTC.

The chain recombines TRBV7-8 with TRBJ2-7; D is possibly TRBD1 (6 bases). With 1 base removed from V and 7 bases from J, the gap between germline ends came to 11 bases. Per the germline V gene, CDR1 is SGHVS and CDR2 is FQNEAQ. This CDR3 has 13 amino acids. CDR3 sequence reads: CASSLGGTQEQYF. The CDR3 nucleotides are TGTGCCAGCAGCTTAGGGGGGACACAAGAGCAGTACTTC.

The CDR3 reads CASSPGPAGHGYTGELFF. CDR3 DNA sequence: TGTGCCAGCAGTCCCGGGCCGGCGGGACACGGATACACCGGGGAGCTGTTTTTT. The chain has TRBV5-6 and TRBJ2-2; the D call may be TRBD1 or TRBD2 (6 bases each). The germline CDR1 and CDR2 sequences are SGHDT and YYEEEE. The CDR3 is 18 residues long. V gave up 5 bases and J gave up 3 bases, with 23 bases separating them.

V is TRBV4-1 and J is TRBJ2-7; D is undetermined. Germline V CDR1 and CDR2: MGHRA, YSYEKL. The V end lost 4 bases, the J end lost 3 bases, and 7 bases lay between the germline ends. This CDR3 spans 12 amino acids. CDR3 region: CASSPNDYEQYF. In DNA, the CDR3 is TGCGCCAGCAGCCCGAACGACTACGAGCAGTACTTC.

The chain links TRBV5-1 to TRBJ1-2; 9 bases are shared with TRBD1. J gave up 6 bases and V 7 bases, and 7 bases lay outside the gene matches. This CDR3 is built from 13 residues. Per germline, CDR1 SGHRS and CDR2 YFSETQ. CDR3 DNA sequence: TGCGCCAGCGGAGGGACAGGGTGGAATGGCTACACCTTC. Its translation is CASGGTGWNGYTF.

The chain has TRBV12-5 and TRBJ1-2; D uncertain. The CDR3 totals 13 residues. The germline V gene encodes CDR1 LGHNT and CDR2 FRNRAP. Trimming pared 5 bases from V and 1 base from J, leaving 8 bases between. The CDR3 region is CASGLQINYGYTF. The CDR3 DNA is TGTGCTAGTGGTCTACAGATTAACTATGGCTACACCTTC.

This clone was seen once. The rearrangement uses TRBV7-2 and TRBJ1-4; 10 bases align to TRBD1. Germline CDR1 SGHTA, CDR2 FQGNSA. The V segment lost 2 bases and the J segment 6 bases; nucleotides outside the gene matches: 3. This CDR3 has 15 amino acids. The CDR3 loop is CASSLRTGGDEKLFF. The CDR3 nucleotides read TGTGCCAGCAGCTTAAGGACAGGGGGGGATGAAAAACTGTTTTTT.

The V call is TRBV6-5, the J call TRBJ2-3; 10 positions agree with TRBD2. V lost 6 bases, J lost 2 bases, and 5 bases stayed unmatched. This CDR3 contains 15 residues. CDR1 and CDR2 (germline): MNHEY, SVGAGI. The CDR3, as DNA: TGTGCCAGCAGCCTAGCGGGAGAGCTCACAGATACGCAGTATTTT. Its translation: CASSLAGELTDTQYF.

J is TRBJ1-5 and V is TRBV6-5, with D possibly TRBD1 on 5 matching bases. Looked up from germline, CDR1 is MNHEY and CDR2 is SVGAGI. V shed 10 bases and J shed 0 bases, with 16 bases lying between them. This CDR3 is built from 15 residues. In DNA, the CDR3 is TGTGCCACCGCGACAGTCAGCTATAGCAATCAGCCCCAGCATTTT. Translating gives CATATVSYSNQPQHF.

V usage is TRBV12-5 and J usage is TRBJ1-2; D remains ambiguous. The CDR3 has 13 residues. Trimming took 5 bases from V and 5 from J, leaving 12 bases between them. CDR1 is LGHNT and CDR2 is FRNRAP in the germline V gene. The CDR3 nucleotides are TGTGCTAGTGGTCCCTCGGGCTTTTATGGCTACACCTTC. Protein product: CASGPSGFYGYTF.

The chain couples TRBV4-1 to TRBJ1-1; D is possibly TRBD1 (6 bases). There are 13 residues in the CDR3. Trimming removed 1 base at V and 7 bases at J, with 10 bases between. The germline V gene has CDR1 MGHRA and CDR2 YSYEKL. The DNA of the CDR3 is TGCGCCAGCAGCCAAGGGGCAGGGGTTGAAGCTTTCTTT. This sequence encodes CASSQGAGVEAFF.

This chain joins TRBV29-1 and TRBJ2-7; D may be TRBD1 (6 bases). This CDR3 comprises 14 residues. V was cut by 4 bases and J by 2 bases, with 15 bases left in between. CDR1 is SQVTM, CDR2 ANQGSEA, per germline. In DNA form, the CDR3 reads TGCAGCGTTGGCCCCCCGGACAGTCCCTACGAGCAGTACTTC. This codes for CSVGPPDSPYEQYF.

The chain uses TRBV27 and TRBJ2-7; D perhaps matches TRBD2 (6 bases). V was shortened by 10 bases and J by 4 bases, with 23 bases between the two germline ends. The CDR3 contains 15 residues. Germline V gene lookup returns CDR1 MNHEY and CDR2 SMNVEV (reference sequence). CDR3 DNA sequence: TGTGCCACCAAGGGCACGGGACTCCCCCCTTACGAGCAGTACTTC. It yields the protein CATKGTGLPPYEQYF.

The CDR3 DNA reads as TGCAGCGTTGAGGAGGCCTCGGACTATGGCTACACCTTC. Its translation is CSVEEASDYGYTF. This chain uses TRBV29-1 with TRBJ1-2; no clear D gene. The CDR3 is 13 amino acids. Germline V gene lookup returns CDR1 SQVTM and CDR2 ANQGSEA. Trimming cost V 3 bases and J 3 bases, with 11 bases left between them.

V is TRBV5-6 and J is TRBJ2-7; perhaps TRBD1 as D (5 bases). Germline CDR1 and CDR2: SGHDT and YYEEEE. The CDR3 is 14 amino acids. Trimming removed 0 bases from V and 4 bases from J, with 11 bases in between. CDR3 amino acids: CASSLGEGAYEQYF. The CDR3 nucleotides are TGTGCCAGCAGCTTGGGTGAAGGGGCTTACGAGCAGTACTTC.

In its sample, this clone was seen once. The chain has TRBV29-1 and TRBJ2-7; D not certain. The CDR3 extends over 12 amino acids. Germline V gives CDR1 SQVTM, CDR2 ANQGSEA. Trimming removed 3 bases from V and 3 bases from J, with 9 bases in between. For the CDR3, the DNA is TGCAGCGTTGAGGTCAGAAACTACGAGCAGTACTTC. Translated, it gives CSVEVRNYEQYF.

This rearrangement joins TRBV6-5 to TRBJ1-2, with D possibly matching TRBD1 (5 bases). Trimming left V 8 bases short and J 4 bases short, with 17 bases between. The germline V gene has CDR1 MNHEY and CDR2 SVGAGI. This CDR3 has 14 amino acids. The CDR3 DNA follows: TGTGCCAGCTCGGGTGGGACGTTCGCCTATGGCTACACCTTC. The encoded protein is CASSGGTFAYGYTF.